These 26 T cell receptor beta chains share one sample of origin, sequenced in a study of blood T cell repertoires in COVID-19. Sequencing used immunoSEQ multiplex PCR; TCRdb keeps in-frame clones, though not all of them. Seen here are around 160,000 clones, 80% observed once, and the top ten hold about 6%. The sample was PBMCs or T cells enriched from blood (not recorded which). Receptors were obtained from a man aged 40-49 years who had recovered from COVID-19.

This chain joins TRBV11-1 and TRBJ1-2; 7 bases line up with TRBD1. The CDR3 covers 16 residues. V lost 3 bases to trimming and J lost 0 bases; unmatched junction nucleotides: 7. Germline assignment: CDR1 SGHAT and CDR2 FQDESV (reference sequence). The CDR3 spells CASSFGGGRSNYGYTF. The CDR3 DNA sequence: TGTGCCAGCAGCTTTGGAGGGGGCCGTTCTAACTATGGCTACACCTTC.

This clone was seen only once. The genes are TRBV9 and TRBJ2-2, with a possible D match to TRBD2 (6 bases). The CDR3 sequence is 16 residues long. Germline V gives CDR1 SGDLS, CDR2 YYNGEE. V dropped 3 bases and J dropped 0 bases, with 12 bases sitting between them. The DNA of the CDR3 is TGTGCCAGCAGCGCCCTGGGACTGTCGAACACCGGGGAGCTGTTTTTT. It is translated as CASSALGLSNTGELFF.

The chain links TRBV5-1 to TRBJ2-2, with D maybe TRBD1 (5 bases). The germline gives CDR1 SGHRS, CDR2 YFSETQ. Trimming pared 4 bases from V and 0 bases from J, leaving 10 bases between. The CDR3 loop spans 15 amino acids. CDR3 sequence: CASSVTVANTGELFF. DNA for the CDR3: TGCGCCAGCAGCGTGACAGTTGCGAACACCGGGGAGCTGTTTTTT.

The chain combines TRBV11-3 with TRBJ1-3, with no clear D. Trimming shortened V by 2 bases and J by 0 bases, and 14 bases separated the two germline ends. The CDR3 extends over 17 amino acids. Germline CDR1 SGHNT, CDR2 YENEEA. The CDR3 coding sequence is TGTGCCAGCAGCTTAACCACCCGGGAATCCTCTGGAAACACCATATATTTT. Amino acid sequence: CASSLTTRESSGNTIYF. Combining the CDR3 with reference TRBV11-3 and TRBJ1-3 gives the whole variable domain EAGVVQSPRYKIIEKKQPVAFWCNPISGHNTLYWYLQNLGQGPELLIRYENEEAVDDSQLPKDRFSAERLKGVDSTLKIQPAELGDSAVYLCASSLTTRESSGNTIYFGEGSWLTVV.

The chain recombines TRBV6-5 with TRBJ1-5; 10 positions agree with TRBD1. The V and J ends lost 5 bases and 5 bases, in that order; junction bases with no gene match: 6. This CDR3 contains 15 residues. Germline CDR1 is MNHEY and CDR2 is SVGAGI. The CDR3 nucleotides read TGTGCCAGCAGTAGACAGGGGGCCGGTCATCAGCCCCAGCATTTT. Translated: CASSRQGAGHQPQHF.

The V and J genes are TRBV5-1 and TRBJ1-2; tentative D call: TRBD1 (5 bases). CDR3 size: 14 residues. The V and J ends lost 4 bases and 6 bases respectively, with 16 bases between them. The V gene's germline CDR1 is SGHRS and CDR2 YFSETQ. CDR3 loop: CASSPGQGRDGYTF. The CDR3 DNA follows: TGCGCCAGCAGCCCCGGACAAGGACGGGATGGCTACACCTTC. Full variable domain (rest looked up from reference TRBV5-1 and TRBJ1-2): KAGVTQTPRYLIKTRGQQVTLSCSPISGHRSVSWYQQTPGQGLQFLFEYFSETQRNKGNFPGRFSGRQFSNSRSEMNVSTLELGDSALYLCASSPGQGRDGYTFGSGTRLTVV.

V is TRBV11-2 and J is TRBJ1-1, with 11 bases lining up with TRBD1. The germline CDR1 and CDR2 sequences are SGHAT and FQNNGV. This CDR3 spans 16 amino acids. V shed 4 bases, J shed 5 bases, and the junction held 9 bases outside the gene matches. The CDR3 bases are TGTGCCAGCAGCTGGGCTTCCGGGACAGGGGGGACTGAAGCTTTCTTT. It yields the protein CASSWASGTGGTEAFF.

The CDR3 sequence: CASSSYGGSSGANVLTF. The DNA of the CDR3 is TGTGCCAGCAGCTCCTACGGCGGAAGCTCTGGGGCCAACGTCCTGACTTTC. The chain is built from TRBV7-3 and TRBJ2-6; D unresolved. Germline CDR1 SGHTA, CDR2 FQGTGA. The CDR3 is made up of 17 amino acids. V gave up 4 bases and J gave up 0 bases, with 13 bases separating them.

The V call is TRBV2, the J call TRBJ2-2, with 9 bases fitting TRBD1. CDR3 length: 18 residues. Germline trimming cut 5 bases from V and 0 bases from J; bases unmatched to any gene: 10. Germline V gives CDR1 SNHLY, CDR2 FYNNEI. CDR3 DNA sequence: TGTGCCAGCAGTCCCGGGACAGGGCCTACCGCGAACACCGGGGAGCTGTTTTTT. It translates to CASSPGTGPTANTGELFF.

This clone turned up a few times. CDR3 sequence: CASSEGNTDTQYF. CDR3 coding DNA: TGTGCCAGCAGCGAGGGGAACACAGATACGCAGTATTTT. The rearrangement links TRBV9 to TRBJ2-3; D is perhaps TRBD1 (5 bases). Germline CDR1 is SGDLS and CDR2 is YYNGEE. Trimming left V 3 bases short and J 2 bases short, with 7 bases between. The CDR3 is 13 residues long.

The chain recombines TRBV7-2 with TRBJ1-5; possible D gene TRBD1, 6 bases. The CDR3 is 13 amino acids. Germline V gene sequence: CDR1 SGHTA, CDR2 FQGNSA. V shed 3 bases and J shed 5 bases, with 8 bases lying between them. CDR3 nucleotides: TGTGCCAGCAGCTTCGCAGGGGATCAGCCCCAGCATTTT. It is translated as CASSFAGDQPQHF. The full variable domain, with the rest looked up from reference TRBV7-2 and TRBJ1-5, is GAGVSQSPSNKVTEKGKDVELRCDPISGHTALYWYRQSLGQGLEFLIYFQGNSAPDKSGLPSDRFSAERTGGSVSTLTIQRTQQEDSAVYLCASSFAGDQPQHFGDGTRLSIL.

V usage is TRBV3-1 (or the pseudogene TRBV3-2) and J usage is TRBJ1-2, with TRBD1 identical over 7 bases. Germline CDR1 is LGHDT and CDR2 is YNNKEL (reference sequence). V lost 2 bases to trimming and J lost 0 bases; unmatched junction nucleotides: 9. The CDR3 covers 17 residues. The CDR3 DNA reads TGTGCCAGCAGCCAAAATGGACAGGCATATTCTAACTATGGCTACACCTTC. It is translated as CASSQNGQAYSNYGYTF.

This rearrangement joins TRBV7-2 to TRBJ1-5; 9 bases align to TRBD1. The junction had 7 bases not matched to a gene; V was cut back by 3 bases and J by 4 bases. CDR1 and CDR2 from the germline V gene are SGHTA and FQGNSA. The CDR3 totals 16 residues. CDR3 protein: CASSFISGTGNQPQHF. The CDR3 nucleotides are TGTGCCAGCAGCTTCATATCCGGGACAGGGAATCAGCCCCAGCATTTT.

This clone was seen more than once but under ten times. The V and J genes are TRBV19 and TRBJ1-2; 9 bases fit TRBD1. The CDR3 consists of 11 residues. CDR1 is LNHDA and CDR2 is SQIVND in the germline V gene (reference sequence). V was pared by 10 bases and J by 7 bases, with 4 bases of the junction left unmatched. Written as DNA, the CDR3 is TGTGCCACACAGGGGGCTCGTGGCTACACCTTC. This sequence encodes CATQGARGYTF.

The V and J genes are TRBV11-2 and TRBJ2-2, with D unresolved. The CDR3 consists of 15 residues. V gave up 5 bases and J gave up 5 bases, with 15 bases separating them. Germline CDR1 and CDR2: SGHAT and FQNNGV. DNA of the CDR3: TGTGCCAGCAGCCTACACACCCCCGGGACCGGGGAGCTGTTTTTT. This sequence encodes CASSLHTPGTGELFF.

The chain links TRBV5-1 to TRBJ2-3; 9 bases map to TRBD1. V shed 6 bases, J shed 1 base, and the junction held 6 bases outside the gene matches. The germline V gene has CDR1 SGHRS and CDR2 YFSETQ. This CDR3 contains 15 residues. The CDR3 DNA reads as TGCGCCAGCATCTGGGGACAGGGACGCACAGATACGCAGTATTTT. Amino acid sequence: CASIWGQGRTDTQYF.

There are a few counts of this clone. The genes are TRBV24-1 and TRBJ2-1; the match to TRBD1 covers 8 bases. The CDR3 length is 13 residues. The germline V gene encodes CDR1 KGHDR and CDR2 SFDVKD. J gave up 10 bases and V 4 bases, and 5 bases lay outside the gene matches. CDR3 protein: CATSEDGQGEQFF. CDR3 DNA sequence: TGTGCCACCAGTGAGGACGGACAGGGCGAGCAGTTCTTC.

This sequence joins TRBV5-1 and TRBJ1-2, with D tentatively TRBD1 (5 bases). There are 15 residues in the CDR3. CDR1 SGHRS and CDR2 YFSETQ come from the germline V gene. Trimming stripped 4 bases from V and 2 bases from J, with 15 bases between. The CDR3 region has the DNA TGCGCCAGCAGCCCACTCCCACAGGCCAACTATGGCTACACCTTC. Translation gives CASSPLPQANYGYTF.

CDR3 loop: CASRAKTGSTDTQYF. The CDR3 DNA is TGCGCCAGCAGGGCCAAGACAGGTTCCACAGATACGCAGTATTTT. The gene calls are TRBV5-1 and TRBJ2-3, with D maybe TRBD1 (6 bases). Between the trimmed V and J ends, which lost 5 bases and 2 bases, there was a span of 15 bases. Germline lookup yields CDR1 SGHRS and CDR2 YFSETQ. The length of the CDR3 is 15 residues.

J is TRBJ1-2 and V is TRBV6-5, with 7 nucleotides matching TRBD1. The CDR3 runs 14 residues. The J segment lost 7 bases and the V segment lost 5 bases, leaving 10 bases of the junction unmatched. Germline CDR1 MNHEY, CDR2 SVGAGI. The CDR3 sequence: CASSRDRTVGGYTF. Here the CDR3 DNA reads TGTGCCAGCAGTCGGGACAGAACGGTTGGTGGCTACACCTTC.

This chain links TRBV5-8 with TRBJ2-5; D unclear. The V and J ends lost 2 bases and 4 bases respectively, with 15 bases between them. Looked up from germline, CDR1 is SGHTS and CDR2 is YDEGEE. The CDR3 extends over 15 amino acids. CDR3: CASSFGSFQRETQYF. The DNA of the CDR3 is TGTGCCAGCAGCTTCGGTAGCTTCCAGCGAGAGACCCAGTACTTC.

V and J are TRBV4-1 and TRBJ2-7, with 7 bases lining up with TRBD1. The CDR3 length is 14 residues. Looked up from germline, CDR1 is MGHRA and CDR2 is YSYEKL. Trimming removed 3 bases from V and 0 bases from J; junction bases left unmatched: 2. The CDR3 region is CASSQGQYSYEQYF. In nucleotides, the CDR3 is TGCGCCAGCAGCCAGGGACAGTACTCCTACGAGCAGTACTTC.

The rearrangement joins TRBV6-5 to TRBJ1-5, with TRBD1 as a possible D gene (6 bases). V was clipped by 6 bases and J by 4 bases, with 16 bases between them. The germline V gene has CDR1 MNHEY and CDR2 SVGAGI. The CDR3 sequence is 15 residues long. The CDR3 is CASRTLGQTNQPQHF. The CDR3 nucleotides read TGTGCCAGCAGAACCCTAGGACAGACTAATCAGCCCCAGCATTTT.

The chain is built from TRBV7-6 and TRBJ1-4; no definite D call. The CDR3 consists of 16 residues. The germline V and J ends were trimmed by 5 bases and 5 bases, with 18 bases remaining between them. The germline CDR1 and CDR2 sequences are SGHVS and FNYEAQ. CDR3 nucleotides: TGTGCCAGCAGCGACCGGGTGGGAGGGAGAAATGAAAAACTGTTTTTT. As protein: CASSDRVGGRNEKLFF.

This chain links TRBV7-9 with TRBJ2-3; TRBD2 agrees at 7 bases. Germline trimming cut 3 bases from V and 7 bases from J; bases unmatched to any gene: 7. CDR1 and CDR2 from the germline V gene are SEHNR and FQNEAQ (reference sequence). This CDR3 has 14 residues. The CDR3 reads CASSLGAGPNTQYF. The CDR3 coding sequence is TGTGCCAGCAGCTTGGGAGCGGGGCCGAATACGCAGTATTTT.

This clone came up a few times. The chain has TRBV5-1 and TRBJ2-7, with D possibly TRBD1 on 6 matching bases. This CDR3 contains 15 residues. V was shortened by 0 bases and J by 3 bases, with 13 bases between the two germline ends. Germline-derived CDR1 and CDR2 are SGHRS and YFSETQ. This chain's CDR3 is CASSLGIGGNYEQYF. The CDR3 nucleotides read TGCGCCAGCAGCTTGGGGATAGGGGGTAACTACGAGCAGTACTTC. Filled out from reference TRBV5-1 and TRBJ2-7, the complete variable domain reads KAGVTQTPRYLIKTRGQQVTLSCSPISGHRSVSWYQQTPGQGLQFLFEYFSETQRNKGNFPGRFSGRQFSNSRSEMNVSTLELGDSALYLCASSLGIGGNYEQYFGPGTRLTVT.